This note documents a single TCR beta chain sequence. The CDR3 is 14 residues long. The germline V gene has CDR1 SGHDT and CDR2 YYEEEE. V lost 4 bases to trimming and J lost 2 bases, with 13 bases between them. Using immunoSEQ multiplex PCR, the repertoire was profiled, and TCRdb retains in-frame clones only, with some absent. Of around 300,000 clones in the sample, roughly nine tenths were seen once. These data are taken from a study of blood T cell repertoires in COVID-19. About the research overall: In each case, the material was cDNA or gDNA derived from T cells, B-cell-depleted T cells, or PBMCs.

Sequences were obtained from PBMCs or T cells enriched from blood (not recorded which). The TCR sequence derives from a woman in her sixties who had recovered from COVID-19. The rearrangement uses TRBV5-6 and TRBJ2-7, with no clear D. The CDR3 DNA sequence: TGTGCCAGCAGCCTGTTATACCGAGCCTACGAGCAGTACTTC. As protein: CASSLLYRAYEQYF.